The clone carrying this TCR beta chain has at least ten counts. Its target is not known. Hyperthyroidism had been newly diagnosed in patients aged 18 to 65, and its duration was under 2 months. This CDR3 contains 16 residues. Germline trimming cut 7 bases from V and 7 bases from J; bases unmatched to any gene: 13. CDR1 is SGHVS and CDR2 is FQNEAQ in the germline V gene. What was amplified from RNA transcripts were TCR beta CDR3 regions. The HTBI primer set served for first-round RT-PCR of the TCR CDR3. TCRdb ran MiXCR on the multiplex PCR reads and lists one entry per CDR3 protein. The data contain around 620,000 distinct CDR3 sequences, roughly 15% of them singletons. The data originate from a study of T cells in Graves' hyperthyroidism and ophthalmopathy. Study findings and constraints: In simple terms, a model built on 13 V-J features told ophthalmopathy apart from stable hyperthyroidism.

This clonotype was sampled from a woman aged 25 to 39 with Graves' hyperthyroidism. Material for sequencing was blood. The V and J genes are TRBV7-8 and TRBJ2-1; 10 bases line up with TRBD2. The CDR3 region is CASILSGLAGDNEQFF. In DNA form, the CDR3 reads TGTGCCAGCATCCTATCCGGTCTAGCGGGAGATAATGAGCAGTTCTTC.